This TCR beta chain was obtained from a study of T-cell memory formation after mild COVID-19. Looking at the study overall: TCR clusters were mostly donor specific. Findings and caveats of the study: Nothing showed for sure that second-wave clones peaking on day 37 were SARS-CoV-2 specific.

Researchers used 5'RACE with constant-segment primers to make TCR alpha and TCR beta cDNA libraries that carry sample barcodes and UMIs. TCRdb re-derived calls from the 5' RACE reads in MiXCR, one entry per CDR3 protein. Of hundreds of thousands of distinct CDR3 sequences in the sample, about a sixth were seen once. Germline values: CDR1 MGHDK, CDR2 SYGVNS. The CDR3 loop spans 21 amino acids. Trimming cost V 4 bases and J 5 bases; bases outside gene matches: 21. This clonotype was found many times. Its antigen is still unknown. The chain combines TRBV25-1 with TRBJ2-2; 11 nucleotides align to TRBD1. The source material was PBMCs or a T cell subset sorted from them (not recorded which). The receptor's source is an adult woman who had mild COVID-19 (a few samples of this study predate the infection). Cell type and time point are not known. This CDR3 reads CASSAGQGALPREGPTGELFF. The CDR3 nucleotides read TGTGCCAGCAGTGCTGGACAGGGGGCTTTACCGAGGGAGGGACCGACCGGGGAGCTGTTTTTT. Full variable domain (outside the CDR3, taken from reference TRBV25-1 and TRBJ2-2): EADIYQTPRYLVIGTGKKITLECSQTMGHDKMYWYQQDPGMELHLIHYSYGVNSTEKGDLSSESTVSRIRTEHFPLTLESARPSHTSQYLCASSAGQGALPREGPTGELFFGEGSRLTVL.